The clone carrying this T cell receptor beta chain was counted a single time. V was pared by 1 base and J by 4 bases, with 6 bases of the junction left unmatched. The CDR3 length is 15 residues. CDR1 and CDR2 (germline): MGHDK, SYGVNS. Sequencing used immunoSEQ multiplex PCR; TCRdb keeps in-frame clones, though not all of them. Among about 67,000 clones listed, roughly nine tenths were seen once. The data were taken from a study of OX40 agonist ivuxolimab in advanced cancers. The wider study: Ivuxolimab doses were 0.01, 0.1, 0.3, 1.5, 3 or 10 mg/kg every 2 weeks. Three patients showed partial responses: one hepatocellular carcinoma and two cutaneous melanoma cases. Subjects had a mean age of roughly 57 years, with a range of about 23 to 85; around 83% were male.

The clonotype comes from an adult with an advanced solid tumor such as melanoma, head and neck, liver or kidney cancer. The sample was CD4+ or CD8+ T cells sorted from blood, taken in a trial of the OX40 agonist ivuxolimab. This chain joins TRBV25-1 and TRBJ1-2; TRBD1 aligns across 7 bases. In DNA form, the CDR3 reads TGTGCCAGCAGTGAATCCTTTGGGACAGCCTATGGCTACACCTTC. Translated: CASSESFGTAYGYTF.